A selection of T cell receptor beta chains follows, all from one sample in a study of cytomegalovirus exposure and HLA in healthy donors. The method was immunoSEQ multiplex PCR; TCRdb's version includes in-frame clones alone and lacks a portion of them. This table holds about 150,000 clones, roughly nine tenths found once. Sequenced input: PBMCs. These receptors were obtained from a man aged 18 to 29 in good health and CMV-seronegative. CDR3s include the opening cysteine and the closing phenylalanine or tryptophan. The order of the fields is V gene, J gene, D gene, clone size, CDR3 protein, CDR3 DNA. A D gene is named only where the DNA matches it firmly. Clone sizes are given selectively: once, few, many, or a class where the clone is expanded.

TRBV6-1	TRBJ2-3	NA	NA	CASSVLGSVADTQYF	TGTGCCAGCAGTGTTTTAGGGAGCGTTGCAGATACGCAGTATTTT
TRBV7-2	TRBJ2-3	NA	NA	CASSHRGQYTDTQYF	TGTGCCAGCAGCCACCGAGGACAGTACACAGATACGCAGTATTTT
TRBV14	TRBJ2-7	TRBD2	NA	CASSQLLAGGPYEQYF	TGTGCCAGCAGCCAACTTCTAGCGGGGGGCCCCTACGAGCAGTACTTC
TRBV2	TRBJ2-5	NA	NA	CASRIRDFLVETQYF	TGTGCCAGCAGAATACGGGACTTCCTCGTAGAGACCCAGTACTTC
TRBV27	TRBJ2-5	TRBD2	NA	CASSLSLAGGQETQYF	TGTGCCAGCAGTTTATCCCTAGCGGGGGGTCAAGAGACCCAGTACTTC
TRBV27	TRBJ2-7	TRBD1	NA	CASSFTGVGEQYF	TGTGCCAGCAGTTTCACAGGGGTTGGCGAGCAGTACTTC
TRBV6-5	TRBJ2-1	TRBD1	NA	CASSGYRGSDEQFF	TGTGCCAGCAGTGGATACAGGGGATCGGATGAGCAGTTCTTC
TRBV14	TRBJ2-5	NA	few	CASSQVVWETQYF	TGTGCCAGCAGCCAAGTAGTATGGGAGACCCAGTACTTC
TRBV6-6	TRBJ1-4	NA	NA	CASNRQLEEEKLFF	TGTGCCAGCAATCGACAGCTCGAGGAGGAAAAACTGTTTTTT
TRBV6-5	TRBJ2-3	TRBD1	NA	CASSWRQGEDTDTQYF	TGTGCCAGCAGTTGGAGACAGGGTGAGGACACAGATACGCAGTATTTT
TRBV19	TRBJ1-2	NA	NA	CASSSGGSGYGYTF	TGTGCCAGTAGTTCGGGGGGCTCTGGCTATGGCTACACCTTC
TRBV6-1	TRBJ1-1	TRBD1	NA	CASSEVVGGQGRNTEAFF	TGTGCCAGCAGTGAAGTAGTAGGGGGACAGGGGCGGAACACTGAAGCTTTCTTT
TRBV5-1	TRBJ2-7	TRBD1	NA	CASSFRQGNEQYF	TGCGCCAGCAGCTTTCGACAGGGTAACGAGCAGTACTTC
TRBV7-8	TRBJ1-1	NA	NA	CASSLVGVHMNTEAFF	TGTGCCAGCAGCTTAGTCGGTGTGCATATGAACACTGAAGCTTTCTTT
TRBV9	TRBJ2-5	NA	NA	CASSSTGRETQYF	TGTGCCAGCAGCTCGACGGGTAGAGAGACCCAGTACTTC
TRBV7-9	TRBJ2-7	NA	NA	CASSNRQAYEQYF	TGTGCCAGCAGCAACCGACAGGCCTACGAGCAGTACTTC
TRBV19	TRBJ1-4	NA	once	CASMVDSPNEKLFF	TGTGCCAGTATGGTGGATAGCCCTAATGAAAAACTGTTTTTT
TRBV4-1	TRBJ2-1	NA	NA	CASSQEPLGYNEQFF	TGCGCCAGCAGCCAAGAACCCCTAGGTTACAATGAGCAGTTCTTC